This TCR beta chain stems from a study of cytomegalovirus exposure and HLA in healthy donors (dated by TCRdb to 2016 to 2017). Background on the whole study: An earlier analysis of approximately 600 of the donors reported 276 Gb of sequence data and 117 million unique TCR beta sequences from 150 million to 200 million T cells. All discovery cohort repertoires had been generated on a single sequencing platform. Roughly 300 gigabases of sequencing data and tens of millions of unique TCR sequences were included in an early release covering roughly 600 HLA-typed donors. To predict cytomegalovirus infection status, the study brought together high-throughput TCR immunosequencing, statistical association of individual TCRs with disease status, and machine learning. The number of donors typed differed by locus, with 629-630 for A, B, C, DRB1 and DQB1, roughly 520 for DQA1, 600 to 610 for DPA1, and around 430 for DPB1. An earlier analysis of approximately 630 of the donors applied high-throughput TCR beta sequencing to assess whether each TCR beta V gene segment acted as functional or pseudogenic. Rather than drawing on any new phenotypic data, the later analysis identified candidate immune exposures from TCR beta sequences and the way those sequences occurred across donors. Of the roughly 410 genotyped donors, more than 75% were placed in the genetic ancestry cluster associated with self-reported Caucasian donors. Using immunosequencing, the study profiled T cell repertoires from 500 to 800 subjects and related those repertoires to cytomegalovirus serostatus. Alongside the repertoire data, information on donor age, sex, ethnicity and CMV serostatus was compiled. Several DR-DQ haplotypes were handled as single units for association and clustering because linkage in the cohort was strong. Genome-wide SNP genotypes for about 65% of the 666 donors were used in a later genetic analysis, which treated that subset as a discovery cohort. A later analysis re-examined previously published TCR beta repertoires from just over 650 donors and added high-resolution HLA genotyping to investigate patterns of TCR occurrence. On average, around 230,000 unique TCR beta nucleotide sequences were sequenced per donor among a few hundred genotyped donors of the cohort, with roughly 18% of those sequences being non-productive. The study was designed to test whether signatures of past pathogen exposure could be identified by cataloging public T cell receptors. Besides the first cohort of around 700 subjects, a separate validation cohort made up of 120 different subjects was used. Both class I and class II loci were covered by HLA typing, at four-digit resolution.

From the cysteine through the phenylalanine, the CDR3 covers 16 amino acids. The entry retains the CDR3 DNA only, 48 bases that are in frame from base 1. Here V drops 0 bases and J drops 4 bases, and the junction holds 5 bases not matched to any gene. The CDR1 and CDR2 encoded by the germline V gene are LGHNA and YNFKEQ. In this sample, this clone turned up a few times. This clone's antigen is unknown. The sample holds no much larger clone one base away, and base qualities are not on file. The cohort consisted of approximately 690 healthy bone marrow donors. At the time of sampling, every cohort member was nominally healthy, though immune exposures that went unrecorded were likely present. The donor was CMV seropositive and belonged to the group of about 290 seropositive cohort members. Each donor provided a peripheral blood sample, and peripheral blood mononuclear cells were used for TCR beta sequencing. The Qiagen DNeasy Blood Extraction Kit was used to extract genomic DNA from the blood cell samples.

Library construction relied on the immunoSEQ multiplex PCR assay. For the multiplex PCR, a mixture combining 60 forward primers for TCR Vbeta segments and 13 reverse primers for TCR Jbeta segments was used. A multiplex PCR assay on genomic DNA amplified the CDR3 region of rearranged TCR beta genes. On the Illumina HiSeq System, the amplified TCR beta libraries were sequenced as 87-base-pair reads. Under the source paper's analysis protocol: A later analysis counted 75 million to 100 million unique TCR beta chains across the 600 to 850 repertoires, and some 12 million of these chains were shared by at least two donors. To remove PCR and sequencing errors, raw reads were error-corrected and collapsed into unique sequences using a nearest-neighbor algorithm that merged closely related sequences. To assign V, D and J gene segments, CDR3 sequences were aligned to IMGT reference sequences. For a sequence to be retained, a match of at least six nucleotides was required to both a V gene segment and a J gene segment. A rearrangement was called productive if the CDR3 had no stop codons and remained in frame with V and J, and every other rearrangement was called non-productive. CDR3 was defined by IMGT convention, running from the second conserved V-encoded cysteine to the conserved J-encoded phenylalanine. The earlier analysis of more than 450 of the donors excluded sequences that lacked an unambiguous match to a single V gene segment. In an earlier analysis of some 590 of the donors, V segments were called functional above 56.7% productive rearrangements and were called segregating when the between-donor standard deviation exceeded 5%. A statistical classification framework was built for diagnosing cytomegalovirus status from the catalog of TCR beta chain sequences. In a later analysis, V and J genes were assigned by comparing TCR nucleotide sequences against IMGT/GENE-DB human TR gene sequences. Using the TCRdist pipeline, a later analysis assigned CDR3 sequences along with most-parsimonious VDJ recombination scenarios. In a later analysis, every TCR beta chain was defined by the combination of its CDR3 amino acid sequence and its V-gene family, and reads without a unique V-gene family were dropped. As a way to deal with suspected cross-contamination and a sequencing artifact, a later analysis dropped 640 or so nucleotide sequences that were highly shared and had low generation probability. In a later analysis, a clonal expansion index for each public chain was calculated from normalized within-repertoire ranks of inferred template counts. In a later analysis, generation probabilities were computed using a VDJ recombination model fitted to out-of-frame rearrangements, and the results were checked against IGoR. A later analysis scored TCR-TCR, TCR-HLA and TCR-CMV co-occurrence with hypergeometric tests, applying a repertoire-size bias correction to TCR pairs. In a later analysis, false discovery rates were estimated by permuting HLA or CMV assignments 20 times. In a later analysis, co-occurring TCRs were grouped with DBSCAN, and TCRdist sequence similarity was added when clustering was performed within HLA-allele-positive subsets. Co-occurrence clustering excluded repertoires with fewer than 30,000 or more than 120,000 public chains, plus five with anomalous nucleotide sharing. What TCRdb holds here is the immuneACCESS table cut down to in-frame rearrangements. Part of the clones is not present; checked against another copy, under half of the missing clones reflect an unresolved V gene, and the others are unexplained. That table gives V, J and clone size, and the DNA gave D and trimming. Recorded for this sample are 150,000 to 160,000 clones; approximately 80% of them occurred a single time. In total, the top ten clones hold around 13% of the sample.

Study-level results and caveats: A further reported finding was that TCR beta sequences accurately predicted the HLA-A and HLA-B alleles for most subjects in the first cohort. Some IMGT-functional V segments, including TRBV6-2 and TRBV6-3, could not be distinguished by the 87-base-pair reads and were therefore excluded. In an earlier analysis of 587 of the donors, most TCR beta V segments appeared in productive rearrangements about 87% or about 30% of the time, broadly matching IMGT annotations. A total of fewer than 200 TCR beta chains were listed by the study as associated with cytomegalovirus. A later analysis found that TCR association rates varied across HLA loci, with DRB1 alleles showing the most associated TCRs and HLA-C alleles the fewest. The sequencing pipeline was judged likely to have produced a cluster of highly shared sequence variants as a technical artifact. It was suggested by the authors that the approach could potentially be generalized to other disease states and immunological phenotypes. Because some donors lacked HLA typing at each locus, the association tests relied only on the typed subset. V-gene and J-gene trimming of TCR beta chains was associated with a missense DCLRE1C variant in a later genetic analysis, and the association was replicated in an independent cohort. A later genetic analysis reported fewer N-insertions in productive TCRs among donors in an Asian-associated ancestry cluster than the roughly 700-donor mean. Compared with equally common non-associated chains, HLA-associated TCR beta chains in a later analysis were more clonally expanded and had lower generation probabilities. Three of the identified cytomegalovirus-associated TCR beta chains were confirmed in vitro to be specific for cytomegalovirus antigens. Immune exposure information for the cohort was limited to CMV serostatus. Several of the top co-occurrence clusters appeared to be linked to parvovirus B19, influenza, CMV and Epstein-Barr virus, according to a later analysis. At a false discovery rate of 0.05, a later analysis linked around 17,000 TCR beta sequences to specific HLA alleles. According to a later analysis, most CMV-associated TCR beta chains appeared to be HLA-restricted, and the HLA associations seemed to be driven largely by CMV exposure. The classifier was reported to diagnose cytomegalovirus status with high specificity and sensitivity in both the original and validation cohorts. When HLA alleles, especially DR and DQ, strongly co-occurred, attributing TCR associations to individual alleles was difficult. Most TCR sequences were observed very rarely across donors, whereas some public TCRs were present in many individuals. Because counts were too low, some 17 rarely observed V segments, including chromosome 9 orphons, were excluded from the earlier analysis of several hundred of the donors. Correlated functional status among segregating V segments might be attributable to linkage disequilibrium, but an unknown experimental factor could not be ruled out. The cohort was sequenced for TCR beta chains only, and without alpha or paired-chain data the features that could be detected were limited. Sequencing depth was assumed to be roughly uniform across donors in the presence/absence analyses, though that assumption may not hold.

The material sequenced was PBMCs. The sequence came from a man aged 30 to 45 in good health and CMV-seropositive. The sequence links TRBV4-2 to TRBJ2-3; TRBD2 fits 9 bases in the junction. The nucleotide sequence reads as follows: TGTGCCAGCAGCCAAGATGAGCGGGAGGCGCCAGATACGCAGTATTTT. Its coded protein is CASSQDEREAPDTQYF.